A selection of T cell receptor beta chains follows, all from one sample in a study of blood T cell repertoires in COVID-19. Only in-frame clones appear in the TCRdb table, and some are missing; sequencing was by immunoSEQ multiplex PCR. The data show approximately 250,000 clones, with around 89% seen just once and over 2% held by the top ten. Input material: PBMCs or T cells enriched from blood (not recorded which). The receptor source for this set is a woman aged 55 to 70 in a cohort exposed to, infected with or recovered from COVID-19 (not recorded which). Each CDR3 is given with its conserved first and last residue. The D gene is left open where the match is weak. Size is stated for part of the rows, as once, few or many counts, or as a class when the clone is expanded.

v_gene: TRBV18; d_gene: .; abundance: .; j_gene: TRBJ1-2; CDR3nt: TGTGCCAGCTCCCCTCGACAGTATGGCTACACCTTC; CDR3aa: CASSPRQYGYTF
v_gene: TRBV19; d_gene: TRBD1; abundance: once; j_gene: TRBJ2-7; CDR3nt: TGTGCCAGTAGGCATTCAGGGGGCGCCTACGAGCAGTACTTC; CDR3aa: CASRHSGGAYEQYF
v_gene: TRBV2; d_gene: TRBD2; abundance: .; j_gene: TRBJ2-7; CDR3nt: TGTGCCAGCAGTGCCTCGACTAGCTCCCACGAGCAGTACTTC; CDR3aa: CASSASTSSHEQYF
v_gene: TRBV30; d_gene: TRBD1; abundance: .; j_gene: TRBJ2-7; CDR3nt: TGTGCCTGGAGTATAAACCGGGACAGGGCCGAGCAGTACTTC; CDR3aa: CAWSINRDRAEQYF
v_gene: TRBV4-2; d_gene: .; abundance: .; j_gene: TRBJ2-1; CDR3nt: TGTGCCAGCAGCCAACCCAACCGGGATCGGAATGAGCAGTTCTTC; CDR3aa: CASSQPNRDRNEQFF
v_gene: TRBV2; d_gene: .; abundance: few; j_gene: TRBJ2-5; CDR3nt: TGTGCCAGCGCGAAAGAGACCCAGTACTTC; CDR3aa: CASAKETQYF
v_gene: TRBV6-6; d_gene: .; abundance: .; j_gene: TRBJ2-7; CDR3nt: TGTGCCAGCAGTTACGATAGCAGCTACGAGCAGTACTTC; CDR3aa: CASSYDSSYEQYF
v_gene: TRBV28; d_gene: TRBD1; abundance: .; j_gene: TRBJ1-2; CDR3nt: TGTGCCAGTGACGGGACAGAGGATGGCTACACCTTC; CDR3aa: CASDGTEDGYTF
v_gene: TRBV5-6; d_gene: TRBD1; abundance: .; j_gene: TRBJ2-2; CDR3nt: TGTGCCAGCAGCTTGGACAGGGGGCATAACACCGGGGAGCTGTTTTTT; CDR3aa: CASSLDRGHNTGELFF
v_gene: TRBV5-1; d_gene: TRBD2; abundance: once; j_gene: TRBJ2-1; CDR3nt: TGCGCCAGCAGCCTAAACCCTAGCGGGGCTAACAATGAGCAGTTCTTC; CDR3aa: CASSLNPSGANNEQFF
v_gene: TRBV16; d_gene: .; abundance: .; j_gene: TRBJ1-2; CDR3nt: TGTGCCAGCAGCCAATCCATAACTAATAACTATGGCTACACCTTC; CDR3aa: CASSQSITNNYGYTF
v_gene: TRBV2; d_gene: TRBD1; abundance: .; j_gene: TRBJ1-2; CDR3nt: TGTGCCAGCACAGACAGGGGGCAGGGCTACACCTTC; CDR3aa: CASTDRGQGYTF
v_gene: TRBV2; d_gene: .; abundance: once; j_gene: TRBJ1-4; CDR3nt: TGTGCCAGCAGTGCGCAGGGAAGAGAAAAACTGTTTTTT; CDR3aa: CASSAQGREKLFF
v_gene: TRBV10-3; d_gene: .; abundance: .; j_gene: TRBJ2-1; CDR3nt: TGTGCCATCAGCAACAACCCAGGGATCGGGGGTTACAATGAGCAGTTCTTC; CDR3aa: CAISNNPGIGGYNEQFF
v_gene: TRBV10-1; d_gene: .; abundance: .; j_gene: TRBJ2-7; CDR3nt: TGCGCCAGCAGTGACCCCGGGGGGCTAGACGGTAACGAGCAGTACTTC; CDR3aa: CASSDPGGLDGNEQYF
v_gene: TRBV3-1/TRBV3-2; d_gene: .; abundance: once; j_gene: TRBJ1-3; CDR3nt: TGTGCCAGCAGCCAAGACGGGGTATCTGGAAACACCATATATTTT; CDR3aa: CASSQDGVSGNTIYF
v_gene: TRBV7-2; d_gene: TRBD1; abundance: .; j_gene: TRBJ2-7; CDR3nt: TGTGCCAGCAGCCTAGGGACAGGAGCTACCTACGAGCAGTACTTC; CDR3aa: CASSLGTGATYEQYF
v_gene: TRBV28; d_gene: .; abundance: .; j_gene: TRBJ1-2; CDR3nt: TGTGCCAGCAGTTCCCTCGGGTTAGGTGGCTACACCTTC; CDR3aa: CASSSLGLGGYTF
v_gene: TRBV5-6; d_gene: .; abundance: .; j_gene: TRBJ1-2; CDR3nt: TGTGCCAGCAGCTTGTATACGGGAAGGGTAGAGGATGGCTACACCTTC; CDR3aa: CASSLYTGRVEDGYTF
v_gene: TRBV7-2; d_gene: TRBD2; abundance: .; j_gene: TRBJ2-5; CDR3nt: TGTGCCAGCAGCTTAGGTAGCGGGAGTTGGGAGACCCAGTACTTC; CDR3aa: CASSLGSGSWETQYF
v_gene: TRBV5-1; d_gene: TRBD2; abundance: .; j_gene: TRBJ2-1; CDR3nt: TGCGCCAGCACTACAGCGGGGAGAAGAGGTAATGAGCAGTTCTTC; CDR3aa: CASTTAGRRGNEQFF
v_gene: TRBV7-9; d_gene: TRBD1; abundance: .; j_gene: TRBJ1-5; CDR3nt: TGTGCCAGCAGCTCCGGGACAGCAAGCAATCAGCCCCAGCATTTT; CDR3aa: CASSSGTASNQPQHF
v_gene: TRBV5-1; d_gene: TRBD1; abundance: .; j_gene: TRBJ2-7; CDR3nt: TGCGCCAGCAGCCCCCTGATGACAGGGCTCGAGCAGTACTTC; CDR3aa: CASSPLMTGLEQYF
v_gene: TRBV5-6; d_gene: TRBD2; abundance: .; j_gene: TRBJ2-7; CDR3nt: TGTGCCAGCAGCTTGGCCGGCGGGAGTTGGAACGAGCAGTACTTC; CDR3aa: CASSLAGGSWNEQYF
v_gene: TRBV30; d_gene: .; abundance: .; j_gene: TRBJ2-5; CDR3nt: TGTGCCTGGAGTGTTGGCGGCGGCGGGGAGACCCAGTACTTC; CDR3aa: CAWSVGGGGETQYF
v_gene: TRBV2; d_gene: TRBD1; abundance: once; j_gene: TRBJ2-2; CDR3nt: TGTGCCAGCAGTCTTACAGGGGCCGCCGGGGAGCTGTTTTTT; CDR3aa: CASSLTGAAGELFF
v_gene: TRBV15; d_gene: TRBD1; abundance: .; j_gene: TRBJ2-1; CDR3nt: TGTGCCACCAGCAGAACAGGGGCCGAGCCCTACAATGAGCAGTTCTTC; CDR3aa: CATSRTGAEPYNEQFF
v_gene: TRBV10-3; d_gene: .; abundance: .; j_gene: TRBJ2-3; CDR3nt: TGTGCCATCAGTATGGGGGCCCACACAGATACGCAGTATTTT; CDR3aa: CAISMGAHTDTQYF
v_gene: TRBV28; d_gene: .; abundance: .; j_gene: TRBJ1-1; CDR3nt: TGTGCCAGCAGTTCCGGGGGGAGCAACACTGAAGCTTTCTTT; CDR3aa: CASSSGGSNTEAFF
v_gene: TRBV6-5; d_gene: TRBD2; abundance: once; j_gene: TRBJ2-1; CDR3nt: TGTGCCAGCAGTTTAGCGGGATCTAGCTCCTACAATGAGCAGTTCTTC; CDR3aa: CASSLAGSSSYNEQFF
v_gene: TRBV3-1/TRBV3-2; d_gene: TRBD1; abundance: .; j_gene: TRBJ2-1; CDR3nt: TGTGCCAGCAGCCTTGGCCGGACAGGGGGGAATGAGCAGTTCTTC; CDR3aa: CASSLGRTGGNEQFF
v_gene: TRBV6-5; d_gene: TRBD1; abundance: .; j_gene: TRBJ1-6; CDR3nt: TGTGCCAGCAGCGTGACCGGGACAGGGCTTTCACCCCTCCACTTT; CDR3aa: CASSVTGTGLSPLHF
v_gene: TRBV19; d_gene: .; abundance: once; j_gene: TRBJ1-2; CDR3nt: TGTGCCAGTAAGAGCAGGTCAGCCTATGGCTACACCTTC; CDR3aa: CASKSRSAYGYTF
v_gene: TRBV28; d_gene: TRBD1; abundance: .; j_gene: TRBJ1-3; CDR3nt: TGTGCCAGCAGTTTAGGGCAGGGGGGTGGAAACACCATATATTTT; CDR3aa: CASSLGQGGGNTIYF
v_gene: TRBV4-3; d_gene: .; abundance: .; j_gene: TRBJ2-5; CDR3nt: TGCGCCAGCAGCCAAGGGGCAGGGAAAGAGACCCAGTACTTC; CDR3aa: CASSQGAGKETQYF
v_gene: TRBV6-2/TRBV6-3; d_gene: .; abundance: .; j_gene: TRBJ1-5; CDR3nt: TGTGCCAGCAGTTACCCAGGCAATCAGCCCCAGCATTTT; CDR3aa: CASSYPGNQPQHF
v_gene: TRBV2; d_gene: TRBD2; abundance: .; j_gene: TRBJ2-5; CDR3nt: TGTGCCAGCAGCGACGGACTAGCGGGAGAAAAAGAGACCCAGTACTTC; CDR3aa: CASSDGLAGEKETQYF
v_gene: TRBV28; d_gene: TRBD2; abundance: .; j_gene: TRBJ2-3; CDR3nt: TGTGCCAGCACCGGGAGGCTACTCCAGGTGGATTTT; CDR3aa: CASTGRLLQVDF
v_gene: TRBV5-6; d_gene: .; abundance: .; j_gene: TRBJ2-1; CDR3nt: TGTGCCAGCAGCTTGGGGCGGTCATTCTACAATGAGCAGTTCTTC; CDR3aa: CASSLGRSFYNEQFF
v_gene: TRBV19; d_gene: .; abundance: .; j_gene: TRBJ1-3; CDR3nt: TGTGCCAGTAGTATATCGGGGATGGGCCCTGGAAACACCATATATTTT; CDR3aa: CASSISGMGPGNTIYF
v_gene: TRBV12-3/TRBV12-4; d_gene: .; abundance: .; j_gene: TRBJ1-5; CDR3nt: TGTGCCAGCAGGCCCTATAGCAATCAGCCCCAGCATTTT; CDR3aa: CASRPYSNQPQHF
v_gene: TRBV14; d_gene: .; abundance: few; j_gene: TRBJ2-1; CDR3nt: TGTGCCAGCAGCCGCCGCGGGGCGGCGGGTCATGAGCAGTTCTTC; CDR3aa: CASSRRGAAGHEQFF
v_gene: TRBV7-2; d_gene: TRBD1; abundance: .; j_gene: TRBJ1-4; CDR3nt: TGTGCCAGCAGCCAGAGGACAGGGGTTAATGAAAAACTGTTTTTT; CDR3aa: CASSQRTGVNEKLFF
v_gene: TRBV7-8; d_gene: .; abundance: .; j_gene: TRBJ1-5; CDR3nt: TGTGCCAGCAGTTTAAACAGGGGCAATCAGCCCCAGCATTTT; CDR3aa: CASSLNRGNQPQHF
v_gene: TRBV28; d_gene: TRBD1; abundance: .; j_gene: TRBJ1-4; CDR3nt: TGTGCCAGCAGTTTCGGGGACAGGCTCGCCGCTAATGAAAAACTGTTTTTT; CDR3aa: CASSFGDRLAANEKLFF
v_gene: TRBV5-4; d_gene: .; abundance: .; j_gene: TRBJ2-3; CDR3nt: TGTGCCAGCAGCTTGGAGGCCCGGGGCACAGATACGCAGTATTTT; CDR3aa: CASSLEARGTDTQYF
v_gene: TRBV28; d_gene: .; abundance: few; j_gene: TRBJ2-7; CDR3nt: TGTGCCAGCAGTCTGAGAACTAGCCGTTACGAGCAGTACTTC; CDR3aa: CASSLRTSRYEQYF
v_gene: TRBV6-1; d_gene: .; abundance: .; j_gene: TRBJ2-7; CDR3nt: TGTGCCAGCAGTGACCTAGGCGGGTTTCCCTACGAGCAGTACTTC; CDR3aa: CASSDLGGFPYEQYF
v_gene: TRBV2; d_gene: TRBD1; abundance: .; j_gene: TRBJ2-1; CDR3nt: TGTGCCAGCAGTGGGGGACAGTCCTCCTACAATGAGCAGTTCTTC; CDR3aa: CASSGGQSSYNEQFF
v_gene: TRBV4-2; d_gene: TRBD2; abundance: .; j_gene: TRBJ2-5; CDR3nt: TGTGCCAGCAGCCAAAGGCCCCCAGGGACTAGCGGGATGGCCTACTACCGGGGAGAGACCCAGTACTTC; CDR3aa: CASSQRPPGTSGMAYYRGETQYF